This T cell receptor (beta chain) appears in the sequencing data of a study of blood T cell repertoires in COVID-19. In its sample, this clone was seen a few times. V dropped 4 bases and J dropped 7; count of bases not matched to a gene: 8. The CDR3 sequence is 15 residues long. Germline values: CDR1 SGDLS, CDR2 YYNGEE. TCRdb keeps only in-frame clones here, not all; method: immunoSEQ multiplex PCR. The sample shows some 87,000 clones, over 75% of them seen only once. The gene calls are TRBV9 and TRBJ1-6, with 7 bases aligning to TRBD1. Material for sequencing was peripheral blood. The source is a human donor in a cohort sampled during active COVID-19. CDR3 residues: CASSLGTVGNSPLHF. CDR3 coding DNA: TGTGCCAGCAGCCTCGGGACAGTAGGCAATTCACCCCTCCACTTT.